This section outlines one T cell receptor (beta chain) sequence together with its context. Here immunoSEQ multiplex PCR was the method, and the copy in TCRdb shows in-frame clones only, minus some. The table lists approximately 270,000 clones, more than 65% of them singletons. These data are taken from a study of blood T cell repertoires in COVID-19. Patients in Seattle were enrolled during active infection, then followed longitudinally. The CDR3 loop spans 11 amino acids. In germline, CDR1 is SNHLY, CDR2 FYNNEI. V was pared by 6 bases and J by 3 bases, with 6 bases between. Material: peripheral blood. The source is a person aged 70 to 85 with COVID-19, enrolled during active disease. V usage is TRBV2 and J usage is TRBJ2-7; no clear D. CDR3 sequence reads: CASRVYYEQYF. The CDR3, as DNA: TGTGCCAGCAGGGTCTACTACGAGCAGTACTTC.